These 19 T cell receptor beta chains share one sample of origin, sequenced in a study of T cell repertoires in cytomegalovirus infection. Via MiXCR, TCRdb re-called the reads, giving one row per CDR3 protein. This table holds about 130,000 distinct CDR3 sequences, more than 25% found once. Their specific antigens are unknown. This material consisted of CD8+ T cells from cultured PBMCs, taken from culture after CMV antigen stimulation. The receptors originated from a human donor in good health (CMV status not recorded). Some clones in this sample may be carry-over from other donors' samples.

This chain joins TRBV7-9 and TRBJ1-5; D is perhaps TRBD1 (5 bases). V dropped 11 bases and J dropped 1 base, with 15 bases sitting between them. Per the germline V gene, CDR1 is SEHNR and CDR2 is FQNEAQ (reference sequence). The CDR3 sequence is 14 residues long. In nucleotides, the CDR3 is TGTGCCGGCGGCGGGGAGGGGAGCAATCAGCCCCAGCATTTT. This encodes CAGGGEGSNQPQHF.

J is TRBJ2-7 and V is TRBV25-1; D is unclear. The CDR3 covers 12 residues. CDR1 and CDR2 from the germline V gene are MGHDK and SYGVNS. V lost 3 bases and J lost 3, with 6 bases in between. In DNA form, the CDR3 reads TGTGCCAGCAGTGAGCCAAACTACGAGCAGTACTTC. Protein: CASSEPNYEQYF.

This clonotype was found a few times. The J gene is TRBJ2-1, the V gene TRBV4-2; TRBD2 matches at 10 bases. V lost 3 bases and J lost 4; bases outside the gene matches: 12. The germline CDR1 and CDR2 sequences are LGHNA and YNFKEQ. The CDR3 runs to 18 residues. The CDR3 DNA reads TGTGCCAGCAGCCAGACATACAACTTAGCGGGGGGTTACAATGAGCAGTTCTTC. It yields the protein CASSQTYNLAGGYNEQFF.

This clonotype occurred a few times. V and J are TRBV7-6 and TRBJ2-5, with a tentative D call TRBD2 (5 bases). Trimming took off 4 bases at V and 3 bases at J, with 12 bases between the two ends. Germline loops: CDR1 SGHVS, CDR2 FNYEAQ. There are 14 residues in the CDR3. The CDR3 loop is CASSSNRGKETQYF. The CDR3 bases are TGTGCCAGCAGCTCAAACCGGGGAAAAGAGACCCAGTACTTC. The full variable domain, rest sourced from reference TRBV7-6 and TRBJ2-5, is GAGVSQSPRYKVTKRGQDVALRCDPISGHVSLYWYRQALGQGPEFLTYFNYEAQQDKSGLPNDRFSAERPEGSISTLTIQRTEQRDSAMYRCASSSNRGKETQYFGPGTRLLVL.

This rearrangement joins TRBV20-1 to TRBJ1-6; 7 bases fit TRBD1. CDR1 is DFQATT and CDR2 is SNEGSKA in the germline V gene (reference sequence). V was clipped by 3 bases and J by 0 bases; unmatched bases: 5. The CDR3 runs 16 residues. The DNA for the CDR3 is TGCAGTGCTAGTCGGCAGGGGGACTCCTATAATTCACCCCTCCACTTT. Translating gives CSASRQGDSYNSPLHF.

This clonotype was detected a few times. The chain couples TRBV7-6 to TRBJ2-3, with 11 bases that match TRBD2. The CDR3 is made up of 16 amino acids. Germline CDR1 is SGHVS and CDR2 is FNYEAQ. V was pared by 5 bases and J by 2 bases, with 6 bases of the junction left unmatched. The CDR3 is CASSPWTSGFTDTQYF. The CDR3 DNA sequence: TGTGCCAGCAGCCCCTGGACTAGCGGGTTCACAGATACGCAGTATTTT. Variable domain in full (rest from reference TRBV7-6 and TRBJ2-3): GAGVSQSPRYKVTKRGQDVALRCDPISGHVSLYWYRQALGQGPEFLTYFNYEAQQDKSGLPNDRFSAERPEGSISTLTIQRTEQRDSAMYRCASSPWTSGFTDTQYFGPGTRLTVL.

The V and J genes are TRBV20-1 and TRBJ1-6; the D gene is possibly TRBD1 (5 bases). Germline V gene lookup returns CDR1 DFQATT and CDR2 SNEGSKA (reference sequence). With 5 bases removed from V and 7 bases from J, the gap between germline ends came to 21 bases. CDR3 length equals 16 residues. In DNA, the CDR3 is TGCAGTGCTGGCGGCCCGGGCTCTGGGGGAAATTCACCCCTCCACTTT. This encodes CSAGGPGSGGNSPLHF.

This chain uses TRBV24-1 with TRBJ1-5; TRBD1 matches at 8 bases. The trim removed 4 bases at V and 4 bases at J, leaving 8 bases unmatched. The CDR3 contains 16 residues. Germline values: CDR1 KGHDR, CDR2 SFDVKD. CDR3 residues: CATSDRQGSPNQPQHF. In nucleotides, the CDR3 is TGTGCCACCAGTGACAGACAGGGGTCCCCTAATCAGCCCCAGCATTTT.

The gene calls are TRBV7-9 and TRBJ1-2; tentatively, D is TRBD1 (5 bases). This CDR3 region has 17 residues. V was trimmed by 1 base and J by 2 bases, leaving 17 bases between them. Germline lookup yields CDR1 SEHNR and CDR2 FQNEAQ (reference sequence). The CDR3 DNA reads as TGTGCCAGCAGCTTAGGACAGCGGGCCTTCGGGAACTATGGCTACACCTTC. It specifies CASSLGQRAFGNYGYTF. Full variable domain (outside the CDR3, taken from reference TRBV7-9 and TRBJ1-2): DTGVSQNPRHKITKRGQNVTFRCDPISEHNRLYWYRQTLGQGPEFLTYFQNEAQLEKSRLLSDRFSAERPKGSFSTLEIQRTEQGDSAMYLCASSLGQRAFGNYGYTFGSGTRLTVV.

The V and J genes are TRBV27 and TRBJ2-7; TRBD2 matches 7 bases. Per the germline V gene, CDR1 is MNHEY and CDR2 is SMNVEV (reference sequence). The CDR3 runs to 15 residues. Trimming removed 5 bases from V and 3 bases from J; junction bases left unmatched: 10. The DNA of the CDR3 is TGTGCCAGCAGTCCTTCTGGCGGGGGAAGCTACGAGCAGTACTTC. Its translation is CASSPSGGGSYEQYF.

The chain couples TRBV28 to TRBJ2-3, with D unclear. The germline gives CDR1 MDHEN, CDR2 SYDVKM. Trimming removed 7 bases at V and 6 bases at J, with 11 bases between. CDR3 length equals 12 residues. The CDR3 nucleotides read TGTGCCAGCACCTCGTGGGTGGATACGCAGTATTTT. Encoded protein: CASTSWVDTQYF.

For the CDR3, the DNA is TGTGCCAGCAGAGCCAGCGGGACCTCCTACGAGCAGTACTTC. Translated: CASRASGTSYEQYF. The gene calls are TRBV7-9 and TRBJ2-7; 7 positions match TRBD2. Germline trimming cut 6 bases from V and 0 bases from J; bases unmatched to any gene: 5. The CDR3 is 14 amino acids. The V gene's germline CDR1 is SEHNR and CDR2 FQNEAQ (reference sequence).

The chain employs TRBV5-6 and TRBJ2-5; TRBD2 is a possible D gene (6 bases). This CDR3 has 16 residues. V lost 4 bases, J lost 6 bases, and 22 bases lay in between. CDR1 is SGHDT and CDR2 is YYEEEE in the germline V gene. The CDR3 coding sequence is TGTGCCAGCAGCCCCAGAGGCGGGGTGGGGATGAAGACCCAGTACTTC. Protein sequence: CASSPRGGVGMKTQYF.

This clonotype came up a few times. V and J are TRBV6-1 and TRBJ1-2; D ambiguous. This CDR3 is 12 amino acids long. Between the trimmed V and J ends, which lost 7 bases and 8 bases, there was a span of 14 bases. Germline loops: CDR1 MNHNS, CDR2 SASEGT. This CDR3 is CASIPREGGYTF. CDR3 bases: TGTGCCAGCATCCCAAGGGAGGGCGGCTACACCTTC.

This clonotype was detected a few times. The chain uses TRBV4-1 and TRBJ1-4; 9 bases agree with TRBD1. CDR3 length: 19 amino acids. Germline CDR1 and CDR2: MGHRA and YSYEKL. Trimming removed 1 base from V and 7 bases from J; junction bases left unmatched: 16. CDR3 sequence: CASSQVGERTGDFREKLFF. Here the CDR3 DNA reads TGCGCCAGCAGCCAAGTGGGCGAAAGGACAGGGGATTTTCGTGAAAAACTGTTTTTT.

J is TRBJ2-7 and V is TRBV18; no definite D call. V was clipped by 3 bases and J by 3 bases, with 12 bases between them. There are 14 residues in the CDR3. Looked up from germline, CDR1 is KGHSH and CDR2 is LQKENI. Here the CDR3 reads CASSPPPPSYEQYF. The CDR3 region has the DNA TGTGCCAGCTCACCCCCGCCCCCGAGCTACGAGCAGTACTTC.

This clonotype showed up just a few times. V and J are TRBV7-6 and TRBJ1-2, with a possible D match to TRBD1 (6 bases). V was pared by 2 bases and J by 4 bases, with 11 bases between. CDR1 and CDR2 (germline): SGHVS, FNYEAQ. The CDR3 is 14 amino acids. DNA of the CDR3: TGTGCCAGCAGCTTAAACAGGGAAGCCTATGGCTACACCTTC. It yields the protein CASSLNREAYGYTF.

This clonotype was picked up a small number of times. The gene calls are TRBV7-2 and TRBJ2-1; 7 bases align to TRBD2. V dropped 1 base and J dropped 6; count of bases not matched to a gene: 6. The CDR3 is made up of 15 amino acids. Germline CDR1 and CDR2: SGHTA and FQGNSA. CDR3 nucleotide sequence: TGTGCCAGCAGCTTAGGGACTAGTTACGGCAATGAGCAGTTCTTC. It encodes CASSLGTSYGNEQFF.

V gene TRBV29-1 combines with J gene TRBJ1-1; D is ambiguous. The germline CDR1 and CDR2 sequences are SQVTM and ANQGSEA. With 5 bases removed from V and 0 bases from J, the gap between germline ends came to 7 bases. This CDR3 spans 12 amino acids. CDR3 amino acids: CSVFRLNTEAFF. CDR3 bases: TGCAGCGTTTTCAGACTGAACACTGAAGCTTTCTTT.